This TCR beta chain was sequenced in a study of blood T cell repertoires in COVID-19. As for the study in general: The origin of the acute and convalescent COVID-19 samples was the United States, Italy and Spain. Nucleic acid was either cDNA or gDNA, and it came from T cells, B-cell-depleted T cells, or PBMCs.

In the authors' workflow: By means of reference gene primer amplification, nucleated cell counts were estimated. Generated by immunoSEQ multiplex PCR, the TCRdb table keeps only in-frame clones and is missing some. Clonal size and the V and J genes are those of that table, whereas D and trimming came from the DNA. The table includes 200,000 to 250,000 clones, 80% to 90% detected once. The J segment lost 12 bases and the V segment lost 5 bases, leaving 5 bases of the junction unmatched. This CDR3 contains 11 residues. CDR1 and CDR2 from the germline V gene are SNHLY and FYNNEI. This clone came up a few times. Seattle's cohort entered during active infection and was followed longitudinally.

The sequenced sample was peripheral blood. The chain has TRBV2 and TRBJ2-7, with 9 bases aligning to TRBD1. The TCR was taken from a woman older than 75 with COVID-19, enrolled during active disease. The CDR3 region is CASSQGQGRYF. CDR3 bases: TGTGCCAGCAGTCAAGGACAGGGGCGGTACTTC.